This T cell receptor (beta chain) was obtained from a study of CD8+ T cells in alopecia areata. As the sequencing template, cDNA was produced by extracting RNA and reverse transcribing it. Assay used: immunoSEQ multiplex PCR; TCRdb lists only in-frame clones, some missing. The sample lists around 190,000 clones, 56% occurring once. A note on this clone: The antigen remains unidentified.

Looked up from germline, CDR1 is SEHNR and CDR2 is FQNEAQ (reference sequence). V lost 1 base and J 4 bases, leaving 8 bases between the germline ends. The CDR3 length is 14 residues. Whole-study findings and limits: Tissue-resident alphabeta T cells belonging to normal skin likewise get sequenced within scalp specimens.

The chain links TRBV7-9 to TRBJ2-1; D remains ambiguous. The sequenced sample consisted of CD8+ T cells sorted from blood. This clonotype was sampled from a human donor in good health. CDR3 amino acids: CASSLEADYNEQFF. CDR3 DNA sequence: TGTGCCAGCAGCTTAGAGGCGGATTACAATGAGCAGTTCTTC.